Listed below are T cell receptor beta chains from one sample, sequenced in a study of graft-versus-host responses after intestinal transplantation. These TCRs are of unknown antigen specificity. Method: immunoSEQ multiplex PCR; TCRdb's copy keeps in-frame clones and lacks some. The table includes more than 90,000 clones, around 90% detected once. This sample comprised unstimulated CD4+ T cells sorted from spleen or lymph node cells, obtained before transplant. The receptors derive from a human donor who was the organ donor for an intestinal transplant. Both conserved end residues are part of each CDR3. Each record gives: J gene, V gene, CDR3 protein.

TRBJ2-3 TRBV7-2 CASSLVSGATDTQYF
TRBJ2-7 TRBV5-1 CASSLETGATYEQYF
TRBJ2-1 TRBV11-2 CASSPFGSYNEQFF
TRBJ1-1 TRBV5-4 CASRPAGNTEAFF
TRBJ2-1 TRBV7-2 CASSPRSGRLTNEQFF
TRBJ2-2 TRBV7-2 CASSPSPSGTGFYTGELFF
TRBJ2-3 TRBV30 CAWSGGPTDTQYF
TRBJ2-5 TRBV7-9 CASSWYKGIAGGDLETQYF
TRBJ2-7 TRBV7-2 CASSRRGADEQYF
TRBJ2-5 TRBV5-1 CASSLSPLGGVRETQYF
TRBJ2-2 TRBV11-2 CASRRLLDRTNTGELFF
TRBJ1-3 TRBV7-9 CASSLGRSGNTIYF
TRBJ1-3 TRBV28 CASSLGLSSGNTIYF
TRBJ2-3 TRBV6-5 CASSFRPGQGTDTQYF
TRBJ2-1 TRBV28 CASSPLAETYNEQFF
TRBJ2-1 TRBV7-3 CASSSSGSHVYNEQFF
TRBJ2-2 TRBV18 CASSPRRESNTGELFF